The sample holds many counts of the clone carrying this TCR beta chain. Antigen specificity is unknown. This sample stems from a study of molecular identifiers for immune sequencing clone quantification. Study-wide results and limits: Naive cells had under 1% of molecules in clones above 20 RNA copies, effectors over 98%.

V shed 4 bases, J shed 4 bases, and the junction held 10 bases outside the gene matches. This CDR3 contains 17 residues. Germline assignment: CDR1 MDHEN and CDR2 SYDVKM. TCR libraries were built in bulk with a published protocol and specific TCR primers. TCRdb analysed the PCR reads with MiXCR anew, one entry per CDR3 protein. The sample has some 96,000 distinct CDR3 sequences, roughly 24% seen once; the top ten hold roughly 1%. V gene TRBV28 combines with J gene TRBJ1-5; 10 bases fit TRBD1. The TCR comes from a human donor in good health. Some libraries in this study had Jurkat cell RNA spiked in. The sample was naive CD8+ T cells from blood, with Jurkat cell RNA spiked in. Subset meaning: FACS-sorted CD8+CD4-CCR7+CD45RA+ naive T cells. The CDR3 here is CASSSHSTGGWNQPQHF. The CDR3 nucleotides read TGTGCCAGCAGTTCGCACTCGACAGGGGGCTGGAATCAGCCCCAGCATTTT.